This entry lists 14 T cell receptor beta chains sequenced from one sample in a study of cytomegalovirus exposure and HLA in healthy donors (dated by TCRdb to between 2016 and 2019). The receptor library was made with the immunoSEQ multiplex PCR assay. For the multiplex PCR, a mixture combining 60 forward primers for TCR Vbeta segments and 13 reverse primers for TCR Jbeta segments was used. TCRdb stores this immuneACCESS table with in-frame sequences only. Part of the clones is absent; in the studies checked, under half of the shortfall reflects unresolved V genes, and no reason is known for the rest. The sample data list 150,000 to 160,000 clones, and around 82% of these were observed just once. The top ten clones comprise 6.5% to 7.5% of the sample. Input material: PBMCs. The receptors come from a woman in her forties or fifties in good health and CMV-seropositive.

The genes are TRBV2 and TRBJ1-5; D is possibly TRBD1 (5 bases). Germline assignment: CDR1 SNHLY and CDR2 FYNNEI. V dropped 2 bases and J dropped 5 bases, with 7 bases sitting between them. The CDR3 covers 13 residues. In nucleotides, the CDR3 is TGTGCCAGCAGTGAACAGGGATATCAGCCCCAGCATTTT. It translates to CASSEQGYQPQHF.

This clone was detected only once. The rearrangement uses TRBV27 and TRBJ1-2; D unclear. The CDR3 spans 13 residues. Trimming took off 8 bases at V and 5 bases at J, with 15 bases between the two ends. The germline CDR1 and CDR2 sequences are MNHEY and SMNVEV (reference sequence). CDR3 nucleotide sequence: TGTGCCAGCGCGGTAGAGGAATCATATGGCTACACCTTC. It yields the protein CASAVEESYGYTF.

This clone has only one observation. The genes are TRBV7-8 and TRBJ1-3; 8 bases are shared with TRBD1. The CDR3 sequence is 17 residues long. Trimming at V came to 5 bases and at J to 0 bases, leaving 9 bases not matched to a gene. CDR1 and CDR2 (germline): SGHVS, FQNEAQ. CDR3 loop: CASSRPTGAYSGNTIYF. The CDR3 nucleotides are TGTGCCAGCAGCCGCCCGACAGGGGCCTACTCTGGAAACACCATATATTTT.

This clone was counted only a few times. The chain has TRBV5-1 and TRBJ1-6; maybe TRBD1 (5 bases). Trimming stripped 6 bases from V and 10 bases from J, with 14 bases between. CDR1 and CDR2 from the germline V gene are SGHRS and YFSETQ. The CDR3 covers 13 residues. The CDR3 reads CASKAGRDSPLHF. The CDR3 nucleotides are TGCGCCAGCAAAGCTGGGAGGGACTCACCCCTCCACTTT.

This clone was observed a single time. The genes are TRBV2 and TRBJ2-7; a weak D match, TRBD2 (6 bases). The V gene lost 4 bases and the J gene lost 0 bases, with 13 bases spanning the gap. CDR1 and CDR2 from the germline V gene are SNHLY and FYNNEI. The CDR3 consists of 15 residues. The CDR3 DNA sequence: TGTGCCAGCAGTGCAAGGAGGGACGCCTCCTACGAGCAGTACTTC. Residues: CASSARRDASYEQYF.

This clone was recorded only once. The chain carries TRBV4-1 and TRBJ2-3; the match to TRBD2 covers 7 bases. V shed 1 base and J 0 bases; nucleotides not matched to a gene: 4. CDR3 length: 16 amino acids. The germline V gene has CDR1 MGHRA and CDR2 YSYEKL. The CDR3 DNA sequence: TGCGCCAGCAGCCAAGTCGCGGGAGCTAGCACAGATACGCAGTATTTT. This encodes CASSQVAGASTDTQYF.

This clone was observed once. This sequence joins TRBV29-1 and TRBJ1-3; D gene unclear. CDR1 and CDR2 (germline): SQVTM, ANQGSEA. This CDR3 comprises 14 residues. With 7 bases removed from V and 0 bases from J, the gap between germline ends came to 13 bases. Here the CDR3 reads CSATEPNSGNTIYF. The CDR3 DNA reads TGCAGCGCAACCGAGCCAAACTCTGGAAACACCATATATTTT.

This clone was counted a few times. The chain joins TRBV15 to TRBJ1-2; D might be TRBD1 (6 bases). The CDR3 consists of 15 residues. The V and J ends lost 7 bases and 0 bases respectively, with 15 bases between them. The germline V gene encodes CDR1 LNHNV and CDR2 YYDKDF (reference sequence). CDR3 in amino acids: CATTISTGTNYGYTF. Here the CDR3 DNA reads TGTGCCACCACCATCTCGACAGGAACTAACTATGGCTACACCTTC.

The V gene is TRBV19, the J gene TRBJ2-3; possibly TRBD1 for D (6 bases). Trimming stripped 10 bases from V and 2 bases from J, with 13 bases between. Germline lookup yields CDR1 LNHDA and CDR2 SQIVND (reference sequence). The CDR3 has 13 amino acids. In DNA form, the CDR3 reads TGTGCCACGCGGACAGCATCCACAGATACGCAGTATTTT. Translating gives CATRTASTDTQYF.

The chain is built from TRBV13 and TRBJ2-6, with 13 bases fitting TRBD2. Unmatched junction bases numbered 8, after V lost 5 bases and J lost 4 bases. The CDR3 is 18 residues long. Germline loops: CDR1 PRHDT, CDR2 FYEKMQ (reference sequence). This CDR3 reads CASSPGLAGVDGANVLTF. CDR3 DNA sequence: TGTGCCAGCAGCCCAGGACTAGCGGGGGTCGACGGGGCCAACGTCCTGACTTTC.

The chain employs TRBV10-1 and TRBJ2-3; 7 bases fit TRBD2. The trim removed 2 bases at V and 1 base at J, leaving 0 bases unmatched. This CDR3 has 14 residues. The germline V gene encodes CDR1 WNHNN and CDR2 SYGVQD (reference sequence). CDR3 nucleotide sequence: TGCGCCAGCAGTGAGCGGGGGGGCACAGATACGCAGTATTTT. Protein product: CASSERGGTDTQYF.

The gene calls are TRBV30 and TRBJ1-1; perhaps TRBD1 as D (6 bases). Germline CDR1 GTSNPN, CDR2 SVGIG (reference sequence). Trimming shortened V by 8 bases and J by 2 bases, and 9 bases separated the two germline ends. The CDR3 totals 11 residues. The CDR3 nucleotides are TGTGCCGGGACATTTAACACTGAAGCTTTCTTT. It encodes CAGTFNTEAFF.

The J gene is TRBJ2-2, the V gene TRBV2; D might be TRBD1 (6 bases). There are 17 residues in the CDR3. V was pared by 2 bases and J by 0 bases, with 13 bases between. Looked up from germline, CDR1 is SNHLY and CDR2 is FYNNEI. The CDR3 region is CASSETYGGANTGELFF. The CDR3 DNA reads TGTGCCAGCAGTGAAACTTATGGGGGCGCGAACACCGGGGAGCTGTTTTTT.

This chain connects TRBV29-1 to TRBJ1-4, with 7 nucleotides matching TRBD1. Germline CDR1 is SQVTM and CDR2 is ANQGSEA. This CDR3 has 13 residues. V gave up 7 bases and J gave up 5 bases; unmatched junction bases: 7. The CDR3 bases are TGCAGCGGGCGGGACAGAGGAAATGAAAAACTGTTTTTT. This gives the protein CSGRDRGNEKLFF.